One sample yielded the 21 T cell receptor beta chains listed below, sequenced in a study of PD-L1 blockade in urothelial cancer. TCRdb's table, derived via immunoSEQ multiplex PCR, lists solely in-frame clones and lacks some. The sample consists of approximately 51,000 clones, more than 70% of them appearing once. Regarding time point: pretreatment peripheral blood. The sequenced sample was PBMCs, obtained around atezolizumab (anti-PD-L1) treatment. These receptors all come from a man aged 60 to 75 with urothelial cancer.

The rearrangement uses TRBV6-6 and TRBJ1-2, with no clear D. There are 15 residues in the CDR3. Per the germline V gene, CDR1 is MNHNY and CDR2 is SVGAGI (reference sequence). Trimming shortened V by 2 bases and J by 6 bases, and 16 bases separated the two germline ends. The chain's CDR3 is CASSYSPLSMDGYTF. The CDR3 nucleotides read TGTGCCAGCAGTTACAGCCCTTTAAGTATGGATGGCTACACCTTC.

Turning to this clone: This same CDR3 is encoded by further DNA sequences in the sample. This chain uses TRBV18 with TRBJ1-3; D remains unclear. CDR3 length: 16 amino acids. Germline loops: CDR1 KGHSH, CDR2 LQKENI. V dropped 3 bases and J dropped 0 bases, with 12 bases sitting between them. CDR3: CASSPLDTSSGNTIYF. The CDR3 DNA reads TGTGCCAGCTCACCTCTTGACACCTCCTCTGGAAACACCATATATTTT.

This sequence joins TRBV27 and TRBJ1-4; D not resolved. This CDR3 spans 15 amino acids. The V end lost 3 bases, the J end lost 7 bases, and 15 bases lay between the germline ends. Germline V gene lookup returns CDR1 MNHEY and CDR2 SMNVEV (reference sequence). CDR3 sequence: CASSFAGYAGEKLFF. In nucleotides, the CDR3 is TGTGCCAGCAGTTTTGCAGGCTACGCTGGTGAAAAACTGTTTTTT.

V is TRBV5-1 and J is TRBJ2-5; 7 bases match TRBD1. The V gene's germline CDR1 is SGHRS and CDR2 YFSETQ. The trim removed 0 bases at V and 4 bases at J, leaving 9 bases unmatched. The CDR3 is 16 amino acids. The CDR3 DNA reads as TGCGCCAGCAGCTTGGTCTCAGGGGGTCTGCCAGAGACCCAGTACTTC. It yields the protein CASSLVSGGLPETQYF. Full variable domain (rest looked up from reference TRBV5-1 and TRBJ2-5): KAGVTQTPRYLIKTRGQQVTLSCSPISGHRSVSWYQQTPGQGLQFLFEYFSETQRNKGNFPGRFSGRQFSNSRSEMNVSTLELGDSALYLCASSLVSGGLPETQYFGPGTRLLVL.

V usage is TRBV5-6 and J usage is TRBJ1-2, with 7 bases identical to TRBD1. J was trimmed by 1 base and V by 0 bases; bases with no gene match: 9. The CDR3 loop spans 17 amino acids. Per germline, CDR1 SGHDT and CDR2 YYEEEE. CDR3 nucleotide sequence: TGTGCCAGCAGCTTGGATTTGGCAGGGGGAATTAACTATGGCTACACCTTC. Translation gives CASSLDLAGGINYGYTF.

The CDR3 loop is CASSQEPVGSYEQYF. CDR3 DNA sequence: TGCGCCAGCAGCCAAGAACCAGTAGGGAGCTACGAGCAGTACTTC. The chain links TRBV4-3 to TRBJ2-7; D perhaps matches TRBD2 (5 bases). Germline CDR1 reads LGHNA; CDR2 reads YSLEER. The CDR3 spans 15 residues. V lost 0 bases and J lost 3, with 12 bases in between.

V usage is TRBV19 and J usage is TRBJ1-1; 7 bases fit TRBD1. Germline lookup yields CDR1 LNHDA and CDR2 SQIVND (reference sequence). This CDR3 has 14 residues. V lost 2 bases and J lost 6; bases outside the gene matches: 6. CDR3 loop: CASSITTGFAEAFF. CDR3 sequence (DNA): TGTGCCAGTAGTATAACGACAGGGTTTGCTGAAGCTTTCTTT.

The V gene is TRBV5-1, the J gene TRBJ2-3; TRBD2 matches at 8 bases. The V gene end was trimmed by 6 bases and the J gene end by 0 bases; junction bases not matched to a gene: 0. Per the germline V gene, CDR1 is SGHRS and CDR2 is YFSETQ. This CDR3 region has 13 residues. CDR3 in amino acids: CASIAGSTDTQYF. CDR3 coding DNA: TGCGCCAGCATAGCGGGGAGCACAGATACGCAGTATTTT.

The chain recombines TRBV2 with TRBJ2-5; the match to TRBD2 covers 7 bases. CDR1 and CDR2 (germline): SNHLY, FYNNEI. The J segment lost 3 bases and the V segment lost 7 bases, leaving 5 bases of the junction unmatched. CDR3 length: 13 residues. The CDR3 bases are TGTGCCAGCATATTCCTAGCGGAAGAGACCCAGTACTTC. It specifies CASIFLAEETQYF.

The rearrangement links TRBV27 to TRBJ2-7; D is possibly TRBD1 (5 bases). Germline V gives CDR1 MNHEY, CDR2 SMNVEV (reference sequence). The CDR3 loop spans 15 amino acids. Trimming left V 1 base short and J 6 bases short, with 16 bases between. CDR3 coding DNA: TGTGCCAGCAGTTTATTGCCAGGGAAGGTAGGCGAGCAGTACTTC. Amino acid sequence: CASSLLPGKVGEQYF.

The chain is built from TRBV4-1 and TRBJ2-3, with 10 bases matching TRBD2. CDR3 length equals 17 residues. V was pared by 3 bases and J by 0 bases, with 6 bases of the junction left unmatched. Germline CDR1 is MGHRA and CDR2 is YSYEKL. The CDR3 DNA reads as TGCGCCAGCAGCCAGGGGACTAGCGCCTTCAGCACAGATACGCAGTATTTT. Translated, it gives CASSQGTSAFSTDTQYF.

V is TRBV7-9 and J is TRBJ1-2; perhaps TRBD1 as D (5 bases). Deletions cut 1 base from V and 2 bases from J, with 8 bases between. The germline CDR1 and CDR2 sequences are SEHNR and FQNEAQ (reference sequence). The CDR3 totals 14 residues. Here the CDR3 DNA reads TGTGCCAGCAGCTTAGAGCAGGGCAACTATGGCTACACCTTC. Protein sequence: CASSLEQGNYGYTF.

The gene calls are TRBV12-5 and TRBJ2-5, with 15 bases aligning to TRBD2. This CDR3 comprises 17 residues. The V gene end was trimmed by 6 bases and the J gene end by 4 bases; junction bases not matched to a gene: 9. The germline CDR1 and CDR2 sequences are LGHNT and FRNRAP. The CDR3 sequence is CASGRGLAGGISETQYF. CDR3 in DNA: TGTGCTAGTGGCCGGGGACTAGCGGGAGGAATATCAGAGACCCAGTACTTC.

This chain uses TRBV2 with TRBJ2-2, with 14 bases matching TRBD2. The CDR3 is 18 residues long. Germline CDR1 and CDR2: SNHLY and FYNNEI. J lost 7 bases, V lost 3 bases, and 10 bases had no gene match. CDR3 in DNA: TGTGCCAGCAGTGATTCCGGACTAGCGGGGGGCCGCGGCGGGGAGCTGTTTTTT. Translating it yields CASSDSGLAGGRGGELFF.

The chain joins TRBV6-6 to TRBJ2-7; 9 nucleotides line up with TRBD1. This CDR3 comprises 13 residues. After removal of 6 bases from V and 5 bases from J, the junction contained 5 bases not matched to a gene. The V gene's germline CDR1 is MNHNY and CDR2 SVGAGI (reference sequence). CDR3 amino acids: CASRSGQGDEQYF. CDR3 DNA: TGTGCCAGCAGATCGGGACAGGGAGACGAGCAGTACTTC.

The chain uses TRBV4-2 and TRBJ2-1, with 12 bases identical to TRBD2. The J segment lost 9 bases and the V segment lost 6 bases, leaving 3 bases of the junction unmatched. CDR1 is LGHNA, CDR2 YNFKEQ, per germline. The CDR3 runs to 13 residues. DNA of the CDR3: TGTGCCAGCAGTCCTAGCGGGGGGGGTGAGCAGTTCTTC. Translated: CASSPSGGGEQFF.

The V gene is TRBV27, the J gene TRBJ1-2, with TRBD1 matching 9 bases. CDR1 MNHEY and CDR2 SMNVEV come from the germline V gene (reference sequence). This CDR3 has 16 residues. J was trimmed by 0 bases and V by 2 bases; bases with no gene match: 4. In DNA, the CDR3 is TGTGCCAGCAGTTTAAGGACAGGGGCCACTAACTATGGCTACACCTTC. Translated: CASSLRTGATNYGYTF.

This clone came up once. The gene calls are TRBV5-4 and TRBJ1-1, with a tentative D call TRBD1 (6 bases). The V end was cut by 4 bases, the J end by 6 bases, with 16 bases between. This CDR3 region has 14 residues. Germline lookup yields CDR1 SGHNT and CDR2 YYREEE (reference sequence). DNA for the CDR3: TGTGCCAGCAGCGACAGGAGGCGGGGGGCTGAAGCTTTCTTT. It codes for CASSDRRRGAEAFF.

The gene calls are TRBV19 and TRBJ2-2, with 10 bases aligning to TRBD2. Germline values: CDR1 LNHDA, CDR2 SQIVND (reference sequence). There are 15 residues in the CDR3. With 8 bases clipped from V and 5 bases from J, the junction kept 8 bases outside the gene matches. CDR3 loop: CASRGDSGGTGELFF. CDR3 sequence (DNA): TGTGCCAGTCGGGGCGATAGCGGGGGGACCGGGGAGCTGTTTTTT.

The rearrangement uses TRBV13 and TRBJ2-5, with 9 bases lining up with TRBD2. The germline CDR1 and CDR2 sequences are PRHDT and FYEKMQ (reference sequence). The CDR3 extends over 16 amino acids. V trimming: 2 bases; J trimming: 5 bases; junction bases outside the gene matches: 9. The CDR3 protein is CASSLLGGRAGETQYF. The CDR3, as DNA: TGTGCCAGCAGCTTATTGGGCGGGAGGGCCGGTGAGACCCAGTACTTC.

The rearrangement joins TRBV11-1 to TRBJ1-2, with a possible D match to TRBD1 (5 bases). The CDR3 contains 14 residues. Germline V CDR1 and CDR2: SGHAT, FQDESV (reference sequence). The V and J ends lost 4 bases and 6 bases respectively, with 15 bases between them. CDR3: CASSYPPGRDGYTF. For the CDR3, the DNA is TGTGCCAGCAGCTACCCCCCGGGCAGGGATGGCTACACCTTC.